This TCR beta chain comes out of a study of Ad26.COV2.S vaccination and SARS-CoV-2 variants. For the study at large: Donor joined the COV1001 Ad26.COV2.S trial arm.

The treatment denotes: roughly 18 received Ad26.COV2.S at low or high dose, single or two shots; about 5 received placebo; per-sample allocation not given. Vaccine and placebo recipients were sampled on day 63 after the first injection. Boston supplied an adult donor aged 18-55 years. CDR3 length: 18 residues. V shed 5 bases, J shed 1 base, and the junction held 14 bases outside the gene matches. Germline CDR1 MDHEN, CDR2 SYDVKM. Measured with immunoSEQ multiplex PCR; TCRdb has only the in-frame clones, and not every one. The sample has hundreds of thousands of clones, about 87% seen once. Sample: peripheral blood, taken in a trial of Ad26.COV2.S vaccine versus placebo. The genes are TRBV28 and TRBJ1-2, with 9 bases matching TRBD1. This sequence was found in a person aged 18 to 59 who received the Ad26.COV2.S COVID-19 vaccine or a placebo. The CDR3 nucleotides are TGTGCCAGCAGTCTAACCGGGACAGGGACCTCCATTAACTATGGCTACACCTTC. This translates into CASSLTGTGTSINYGYTF.